This is a list of T cell receptor beta chains from one sample in a study of T cells in Graves' hyperthyroidism and ophthalmopathy. TCRdb passed the multiplex PCR reads through MiXCR, listing each CDR3 protein once. The table has a few hundred thousand distinct CDR3 sequences, approximately 15% seen once. Sequencing was done on a sample of blood. The receptors here all came from a woman in her forties with Graves' ophthalmopathy. CDR3s include the opening cysteine and the closing phenylalanine or tryptophan. Fields, in order: V gene, clone size, D gene, J gene, CDR3 DNA, CDR3 protein. A D gene is named only where the DNA matches it firmly. Size values are once, few and many counts, or a class for expanded clones, and some rows have none.

TRBV2	many	.	TRBJ2-3	TGTGCCAGCATGGGGGCGACCCCCTTCACAGATACGCAGTATTTT	CASMGATPFTDTQYF
TRBV5-5	many	.	TRBJ1-1	TGTGCCAGCAGCTTGGTCATCCAGGTGAACACTGAAGCTTTCTTT	CASSLVIQVNTEAFF
TRBV6-1	many	TRBD1	TRBJ2-3	TGTGCCAGCAAGGTTGGGACAGCGTTCACAGATACGCAGTATTTT	CASKVGTAFTDTQYF
TRBV10-3	many	TRBD1	TRBJ1-1	TGTGCCATCAGTGACGGACAGGGGAGCACTGAAGCTTTCTTT	CAISDGQGSTEAFF
TRBV16	.	TRBD1	TRBJ1-2	TGTGCCAGCAGCCAAAGGACCCCTGGACAGGGTAGCGACTACACCTTC	CASSQRTPGQGSDYTF
TRBV28	few	.	TRBJ2-7	TGTGCCAGCAGCCGCGCCAGACAGTTTAACCACGAGCAGTACTTC	CASSRARQFNHEQYF
TRBV7-9	many	.	TRBJ2-7	TGTGCCAGCAGCCCGAGGACAGACTACGAGCAGTACTTC	CASSPRTDYEQYF
TRBV5-6	many	TRBD1	TRBJ1-6	TGTGCCAGCAGCTTGGCCGGCAGGGGGAATTCACCCCTCCACTTT	CASSLAGRGNSPLHF
TRBV10-2	.	TRBD2	TRBJ2-7	TGCGCCAGCAGTGAGCTGGGGACTAGCGGGAGGTACGAGCAGTACTTC	CASSELGTSGRYEQYF
TRBV7-8	.	.	TRBJ2-7	TGTGCCAGCAGCTCTCTAGGGGGGGGGACGGACAATGAGCAGTACTTC	CASSSLGGGTDNEQYF
TRBV29-1	many	.	TRBJ1-1	TGCAGCGCCGCCGCTCCAGACGAAGCTTTCTTT	CSAAAPDEAFF
TRBV28	.	TRBD2	TRBJ2-7	TGTGCCAGCAGGAGCGGGATGGGCGAGCAGTACTTC	CASRSGMGEQYF
TRBV28	.	.	TRBJ2-7	TGTGCCAGCAGTGAAACAGGGCTCTCCTACGAGCAGTACTTC	CASSETGLSYEQYF
TRBV2	many	.	TRBJ1-4	TGTGCCACTAGTGGGGGTCCTAATGAAAAACTGTTTTTT	CATSGGPNEKLFF
TRBV11-2	many	.	TRBJ1-2	TGTGCCAGCAGCTCTGTTAAGGTGAACTATGGCTACACCTTC	CASSSVKVNYGYTF
TRBV18	few	.	TRBJ1-1	TGTGCCAGCTCAACAGCAGGGCTCGGCACTGAAGCTTTCTTT	CASSTAGLGTEAFF
TRBV7-9	many	.	TRBJ2-7	TGTGCCAGCAGCTTTCCCGGGAGTAGCGGTGCCTACGAGCAGTACTTC	CASSFPGSSGAYEQYF
TRBV11-2	few	TRBD1	TRBJ2-7	TGTGCCAGCAGTCGTCCGGGACAGGGGACCTACGAGCAGTACTTC	CASSRPGQGTYEQYF
TRBV5-1	few	TRBD2	TRBJ2-5	TGCGCCAGCAGCTTCTCGACTAGCGACGGGACCCAGTACTTC	CASSFSTSDGTQYF
TRBV3-1	many	.	TRBJ1-2	TGTGCCAGCAGCCGAGACAGAACCATCTATGGCTACACCTTC	CASSRDRTIYGYTF
TRBV28	many	.	TRBJ1-1	TGTGCCAGCCAAACCGGGACTCCCGGAGCTTTCTTT	CASQTGTPGAFF
TRBV24-1	many	TRBD2	TRBJ2-1	TGTGCCACCAGTGATGCCGGGACTAGCGGGAGAAATGAGCAGTTCTTC	CATSDAGTSGRNEQFF
TRBV20-1	once	.	TRBJ2-1	TGCAGTGCTAACGACAGGCGATACAATGAGCAGTTCTTC	CSANDRRYNEQFF
TRBV7-9	.	.	TRBJ1-2	TGTGCCAGCAGCTTAGCGCCCAGGGGCTACACCTTC	CASSLAPRGYTF
TRBV20-1	many	TRBD1	TRBJ2-7	TGCAGTGCCAAGACAGGGGGTGGCGAGCAGTACTTC	CSAKTGGGEQYF
TRBV7-7	few	.	TRBJ2-7	TGTGCTAGCAGCATTTCAGTTGGGGAGGAGCAGTACTTC	CASSISVGEEQYF
TRBV7-3	.	.	TRBJ2-3	TGTGCCAGCAGCCGACTTGGGGGCACAGATACGCAGTATTTT	CASSRLGGTDTQYF
TRBV19	.	.	TRBJ2-1	TGTGCCAGTAGTATAGTTCAGGGTCCTCTGAATGAGCAGTTCTTC	CASSIVQGPLNEQFF
TRBV5-1	many	.	TRBJ1-1	TGCGCCAGCAGACAGGGCCGGACAGCCTTGAACACTGAAGCTTTCTTT	CASRQGRTALNTEAFF
TRBV28	many	.	TRBJ2-2	TGTGCGGGGGCCCAGCCGAACACCGGGGAGCTGTTTTTT	CAGAQPNTGELFF
TRBV6-1	.	TRBD1	TRBJ1-3	TGTGCCAGCAGTCTGACAGGGGTTGTAGGAAACACCATATATTTT	CASSLTGVVGNTIYF
TRBV10-3	many	TRBD2	TRBJ2-3	TGTGCCATCAGTGGCCCACTAGCGGGAGGCCAAAGAGGCCCAGATACGCAGTATTTT	CAISGPLAGGQRGPDTQYF
TRBV5-1	many	TRBD1	TRBJ1-1	TGCGCCAGCAGCTACCCGGACAGGGTGAACACTGAAGCTTTCTTT	CASSYPDRVNTEAFF
TRBV20-1	many	TRBD1	TRBJ1-1	TGCAGGGGGCGAAGCGCTTTGCAGGGGGGGCTGAACACTGAAGCTTTCTTT	CRGRSALQGGLNTEAFF
TRBV7-9	few	.	TRBJ1-1	TGTGCCAGCAGCTTAGGGGCAGGGTATACTGAAGCTTTCTTT	CASSLGAGYTEAFF
TRBV6-1	.	.	TRBJ2-7	TGTGCCAGCGCGTCGGGCAGGTCGTACGAGCAGTACTTC	CASASGRSYEQYF
TRBV7-9	few	TRBD1	TRBJ1-2	TGTGCCAGCAGCCCGTCGACAGGGGAACAGGTCTACACCTTC	CASSPSTGEQVYTF
TRBV6-1	.	.	TRBJ1-2	TGTGCCAGCAGCTACAGGGAGGGCCCGAGGAACTATGGCTACACCTTC	CASSYREGPRNYGYTF
TRBV11-2	many	.	TRBJ1-3	TGTGCCAGCAGCTTAGATCCCGGTGACGGAAACACCATATATTTT	CASSLDPGDGNTIYF
TRBV5-8	few	.	TRBJ1-2	TGTGCCAGCCATTCGGGCATTATTTTTACCGCCTATGGCTACACCTTC	CASHSGIIFTAYGYTF
TRBV10-2	.	TRBD1	TRBJ1-1	TGCGCCAGCAGTGAGGGGGGACAGGGGGCAGGAACTGAAGCTTTCTTT	CASSEGGQGAGTEAFF
TRBV4-2	.	TRBD1	TRBJ2-3	TGTGCCAGCAGCCAACTCCAGGGGGCCCTCACAGATACGCAGTATTTT	CASSQLQGALTDTQYF
TRBV27	.	TRBD1	TRBJ2-4	TGTGCCAGCAGTTTATTAGGGACAGGAGAAAACATTCAGTACTTC	CASSLLGTGENIQYF
TRBV18	many	.	TRBJ2-3	TGTGCCAGCTCACCGAGCGAGACAGATACGCAGTATTTT	CASSPSETDTQYF
TRBV5-1	few	.	TRBJ1-4	TGCGCCAGCAGCTTGGCGGGGGCAGATCGGGTTGAAAAACTGTTTTTT	CASSLAGADRVEKLFF
TRBV19	few	.	TRBJ1-1	TGTGCCAGTAGTATGGAGTATATGAACACTGAAGCTTTCTTT	CASSMEYMNTEAFF
TRBV6-2/TRBV6-3	many	.	TRBJ2-7	TGTGCCAGCAGTTCCATGGGAGCCTCCGAGCAGTACTTC	CASSSMGASEQYF
TRBV30	.	TRBD1	TRBJ1-2	TGTGCCAGCGCGCTGCAGGGGGGAATCTATGGCTACACCTTC	CASALQGGIYGYTF
TRBV27	.	.	TRBJ2-4	TGTGCCAGCAGCCCGTACGCAGGGGATCTAAACATTCAGTACTTC	CASSPYAGDLNIQYF